Below are 24 T cell receptor beta chains sequenced from a single sample in a study of blood T cell repertoires in COVID-19. Some clones are missing from TCRdb's copy, which holds only in-frame ones; the method was immunoSEQ multiplex PCR. The repertoire consists of around 80,000 clones, with about 80% occurring once and the leading ten covering around 12%. The source material was peripheral blood. The receptors here all came from a man older than 75 with acute or convalescent COVID-19.

This clone was detected only a few times. The chain joins TRBV11-3 to TRBJ2-7; 12 positions match TRBD1. Germline V CDR1 and CDR2: SGHNT, YENEEA. This CDR3 comprises 15 residues. V shed 5 bases and J 4 bases; nucleotides not matched to a gene: 6. The CDR3 reads CASSPGTGGFYEQYF. DNA of the CDR3: TGTGCCAGCAGCCCTGGGACAGGGGGCTTTTACGAGCAGTACTTC. Full variable domain (remainder filled in from reference TRBV11-3 and TRBJ2-7): EAGVVQSPRYKIIEKKQPVAFWCNPISGHNTLYWYLQNLGQGPELLIRYENEEAVDDSQLPKDRFSAERLKGVDSTLKIQPAELGDSAVYLCASSPGTGGFYEQYFGPGTRLTVT.

This rearrangement joins TRBV5-6 to TRBJ1-4, with D maybe TRBD1 (5 bases). Germline CDR1 reads SGHDT; CDR2 reads YYEEEE. The V end was cut by 4 bases, the J end by 10 bases, with 14 bases between. This CDR3 spans 13 amino acids. CDR3 sequence: CASSVLVGGKLFF. The CDR3 coding sequence is TGTGCCAGCAGCGTGCTGGTGGGGGGAAAACTGTTTTTT.

V gene TRBV11-2 combines with J gene TRBJ1-1; weak D call: TRBD1 (6 bases). The germline V gene encodes CDR1 SGHAT and CDR2 FQNNGV. Trimming left V 4 bases short and J 0 bases short, with 12 bases between. This CDR3 has 15 residues. The CDR3 here is CASSSSGQVNTEAFF. CDR3 in DNA: TGTGCCAGCAGCTCCTCGGGACAAGTGAACACTGAAGCTTTCTTT. The whole variable domain, filled in from reference TRBV11-2 and TRBJ1-1, reads EAGVAQSPRYKIIEKRQSVAFWCNPISGHATLYWYQQILGQGPKLLIQFQNNGVVDDSQLPKDRFSAERLKGVDSTLKIQPAKLEDSAVYLCASSSSGQVNTEAFFGQGTRLTVV.

J is TRBJ1-4 and V is TRBV18; possible D gene TRBD1, 6 bases. Trimming pared 0 bases from V and 8 bases from J, leaving 13 bases between. The CDR3 spans 15 residues. Germline CDR1 reads KGHSH; CDR2 reads LQKENI. CDR3 amino acids: CASSPPGAVEEKLFF. The CDR3 DNA follows: TGTGCCAGCTCACCACCGGGGGCGGTGGAGGAAAAACTGTTTTTT.

The chain carries TRBV9 and TRBJ1-1; TRBD1 matches at 7 bases. The CDR3 runs 14 residues. Losses at the gene ends were 3 bases for V and 4 bases for J; bases not matched to a gene: 6. CDR1 and CDR2 from the germline V gene are SGDLS and YYNGEE. The CDR3 loop reads CASSAQGWGTEAFF. CDR3 nucleotide sequence: TGTGCCAGCAGCGCACAGGGGTGGGGCACTGAAGCTTTCTTT.

The CDR3 sequence is CASSPPYTGSRAYGYTF. In DNA form, the CDR3 reads TGTGCCAGTAGTCCCCCTTATACAGGGAGTCGCGCCTATGGCTACACCTTC. This chain joins TRBV19 and TRBJ1-2; D possibly corresponds to TRBD1 (6 bases). The CDR3 is 17 amino acids. With 5 bases removed from V and 4 bases from J, the gap between germline ends came to 23 bases. CDR1 is LNHDA and CDR2 is SQIVND in the germline V gene (reference sequence).

The J gene is TRBJ1-4, the V gene TRBV5-4, with 11 bases fitting TRBD1. CDR3 length: 14 amino acids. The V and J ends lost 3 bases and 8 bases, in that order; junction bases with no gene match: 3. Germline V lookup: CDR1 SGHNT, CDR2 YYREEE (reference sequence). The DNA for the CDR3 is TGTGCCAGCAGCTCGGACAGGGGGCGCGAAAAACTGTTTTTT. It translates to CASSSDRGREKLFF.

The V gene is TRBV4-1, the J gene TRBJ1-3; 9 bases fit TRBD1. V was pared by 2 bases and J by 4 bases, with 6 bases of the junction left unmatched. This CDR3 has 16 amino acids. Germline values: CDR1 MGHRA, CDR2 YSYEKL. The CDR3 bases are TGCGCCAGCAGCCAACCACAGGGGGCGCGAGGAAACACCATATATTTT. Translating it yields CASSQPQGARGNTIYF.

J is TRBJ1-4 and V is TRBV30; 10 bases agree with TRBD1. Germline V gene data show CDR1 as GTSNPN and CDR2 as SVGIG (reference sequence). This CDR3 comprises 16 residues. With 1 base clipped from V and 7 bases from J, the junction kept 9 bases outside the gene matches. This CDR3 reads CAWSAGQGVGGEKLFF. DNA for the CDR3: TGTGCCTGGAGTGCAGGACAGGGGGTTGGGGGTGAAAAACTGTTTTTT.

The genes are TRBV5-1 and TRBJ2-5; 8 bases agree with TRBD1. There are 14 residues in the CDR3. From germline, CDR1 is SGHRS and CDR2 YFSETQ. V gave up 4 bases and J gave up 5 bases; unmatched junction bases: 7. The CDR3 sequence is CASSATGERETQYF. The CDR3 DNA is TGCGCCAGCAGCGCGACAGGGGAGAGGGAGACCCAGTACTTC.

V gene TRBV4-1 combines with J gene TRBJ1-2; perhaps TRBD1 as D (6 bases). Trimming cost V 0 bases and J 5 bases, with 22 bases left between them. There are 18 residues in the CDR3. CDR1 and CDR2 (germline): MGHRA, YSYEKL. The CDR3 nucleotides read TGCGCCAGCAGCCAAGATTTTGCGCTAACAGGGAACTTATATGGCTACACCTTC. This sequence encodes CASSQDFALTGNLYGYTF.

This clone was counted a single time. The V gene is TRBV18, the J gene TRBJ1-2; TRBD1 matches 9 bases. Germline V gives CDR1 KGHSH, CDR2 LQKENI. Trimming at V came to 3 bases and at J to 6 bases, leaving 8 bases not matched to a gene. The CDR3 is made up of 15 amino acids. In DNA form, the CDR3 reads TGTGCCAGCTCACCTCTACCGGACAGGGGCGATGGCTACACCTTC. Protein: CASSPLPDRGDGYTF.

DNA of the CDR3: TGTGCCAGCAGCTTTGTGGCAGGGGGCCGGGCTGAAGCTTTCTTT. The encoded protein is CASSFVAGGRAEAFF. This chain uses TRBV7-2 with TRBJ1-1; 8 bases fit TRBD1. This CDR3 has 15 amino acids. CDR1 is SGHTA, CDR2 FQGNSA, per germline. The J segment lost 6 bases and the V segment lost 3 bases, leaving 9 bases of the junction unmatched.

This clone was found a few times. Relative to the germline gene, one junction end is altered; a read error may explain this. The gene calls are TRBV2 and TRBJ2-7, with 10 bases identical to TRBD2. The CDR3 spans 15 residues. In germline, CDR1 is SNHLY, CDR2 FYNNEI. This CDR3 is CASTSGGALSFEQYF. The CDR3 coding sequence is TGTGCCAGCACCAGCGGGGGGGCCCTCTCCTTCGAGCAGTACTTC.

The chain carries TRBV6-5 and TRBJ1-2; D may be TRBD1 (5 bases). The germline V gene has CDR1 MNHEY and CDR2 SVGAGI. V was cut by 2 bases and J by 4 bases, with 14 bases left in between. The CDR3 totals 15 residues. The CDR3 DNA sequence: TGTGCCAGCAGTTACGAGGCAGGGCGACTCTATGGCTACACCTTC. Translation: CASSYEAGRLYGYTF.

The CDR3 DNA reads TGTGCCAGCAGAAGGGACAGAGGAGAAAACGAGCAGTACTTC. It yields the protein CASRRDRGENEQYF. The chain employs TRBV6-5 and TRBJ2-7, with 7 bases matching TRBD1. V lost 6 bases to trimming and J lost 5 bases; unmatched junction nucleotides: 10. CDR1 and CDR2 from the germline V gene are MNHEY and SVGAGI. The CDR3 contains 14 residues.

This clone has a single count. V usage is TRBV5-6 and J usage is TRBJ1-2, with no clear D. The germline V and J ends were trimmed by 0 bases and 5 bases, with 5 bases remaining between them. Looked up from germline, CDR1 is SGHDT and CDR2 is YYEEEE. The CDR3 consists of 12 residues. CDR3 sequence reads: CASSLGAYGYTF. The CDR3 DNA is TGTGCCAGCAGCTTGGGCGCGTATGGCTACACCTTC. The whole variable domain, filled in from reference TRBV5-6 and TRBJ1-2, reads DAGVTQSPTHLIKTRGQQVTLRCSPKSGHDTVSWYQQALGQGPQFIFQYYEEEERQRGNFPDRFSGHQFPNYSSELNVNALLLGDSALYLCASSLGAYGYTFGSGTRLTVV.

The V and J genes are TRBV19 and TRBJ2-1, with D maybe TRBD2 (6 bases). Looked up from germline, CDR1 is LNHDA and CDR2 is SQIVND (reference sequence). V lost 2 bases, J lost 7 bases, and 15 bases lay in between. This CDR3 contains 15 residues. The CDR3: CASSITREKRNEQFF. CDR3 coding DNA: TGTGCCAGTAGTATAACGCGGGAAAAAAGGAATGAGCAGTTCTTC.

This clone was counted only a few times. The chain combines TRBV2 with TRBJ2-7; TRBD2 agrees at 8 bases. This CDR3 contains 13 residues. Per the germline V gene, CDR1 is SNHLY and CDR2 is FYNNEI. The ends lost 6 bases at V and 3 bases at J; junction bases unmatched: 4. CDR3 DNA sequence: TGTGCCAGCAGGGCACTAGCGGTCTACGAGCAGTACTTC. It codes for CASRALAVYEQYF.

The chain uses TRBV7-2 and TRBJ1-3; D uncertain. The germline V gene encodes CDR1 SGHTA and CDR2 FQGNSA. This CDR3 region has 15 residues. V was clipped by 3 bases and J by 4 bases, with 13 bases between them. The CDR3 DNA reads as TGTGCCAGCAGCTTCCACATACCCACAGGAAACACCATATATTTT. Translation gives CASSFHIPTGNTIYF.

V usage is TRBV4-1 and J usage is TRBJ2-1; weak D call: TRBD2 (6 bases). This CDR3 comprises 16 residues. CDR1 is MGHRA and CDR2 is YSYEKL in the germline V gene. The V end lost 0 bases, the J end lost 2 bases, and 11 bases lay between the germline ends. In DNA, the CDR3 is TGCGCCAGCAGCCAAGATGGAGGGACTGCCTACAATGAGCAGTTCTTC. Its translation is CASSQDGGTAYNEQFF.

The chain couples TRBV6-6 to TRBJ1-1; D may be TRBD1 (6 bases). This CDR3 has 15 amino acids. The ends were cut back, 2 bases at V and 5 bases at J, with 15 bases in the middle. CDR1 and CDR2 from the germline V gene are MNHNY and SVGAGI (reference sequence). The CDR3 loop reads CASSYGQGLETEAFF. CDR3 nucleotides: TGTGCCAGCAGTTACGGGCAGGGGTTGGAGACTGAAGCTTTCTTT.

The gene calls are TRBV29-1 and TRBJ2-1; TRBD1 might be the D (6 bases). Germline V lookup: CDR1 SQVTM, CDR2 ANQGSEA. V lost 6 bases and J 0 bases, leaving 15 bases between the germline ends. This CDR3 contains 15 residues. The CDR3 DNA reads as TGCAGCGTGCCCGGACAGACCTACTCCTACAATGAGCAGTTCTTC. Protein: CSVPGQTYSYNEQFF.

The chain carries TRBV5-6 and TRBJ2-1; TRBD1 aligns across 8 bases. There are 12 residues in the CDR3. V trimming: 5 bases; J trimming: 9 bases; junction bases outside the gene matches: 4. CDR1 is SGHDT, CDR2 YYEEEE, per germline. The CDR3 loop reads CASSPGGTEQFF. The CDR3, as DNA: TGTGCCAGCAGTCCAGGGGGCACTGAGCAGTTCTTC.